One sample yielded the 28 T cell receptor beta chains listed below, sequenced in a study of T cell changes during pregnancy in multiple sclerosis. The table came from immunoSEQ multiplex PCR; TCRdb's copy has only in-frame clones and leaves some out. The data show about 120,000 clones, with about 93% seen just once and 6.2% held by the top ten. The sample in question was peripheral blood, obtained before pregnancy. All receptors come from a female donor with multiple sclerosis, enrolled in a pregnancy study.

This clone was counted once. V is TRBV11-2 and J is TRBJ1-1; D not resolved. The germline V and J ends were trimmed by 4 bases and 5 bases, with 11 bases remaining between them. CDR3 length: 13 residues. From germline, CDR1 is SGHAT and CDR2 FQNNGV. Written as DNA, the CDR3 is TGTGCCAGCAGCTCGGGCGGGTGGACTGAAGCTTTCTTT. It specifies CASSSGGWTEAFF. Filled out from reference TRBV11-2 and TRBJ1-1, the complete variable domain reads EAGVAQSPRYKIIEKRQSVAFWCNPISGHATLYWYQQILGQGPKLLIQFQNNGVVDDSQLPKDRFSAERLKGVDSTLKIQPAKLEDSAVYLCASSSGGWTEAFFGQGTRLTVV.

CDR3 residues: CASRGRTGHQPQHF. The CDR3 bases are TGTGCCAGCAGGGGCCGGACAGGGCATCAGCCCCAGCATTTT. The genes are TRBV6-5 and TRBJ1-5; TRBD1 matches 8 bases. This CDR3 region has 14 residues. The V gene end was trimmed by 6 bases and the J gene end by 5 bases; junction bases not matched to a gene: 6. CDR1 is MNHEY, CDR2 SVGAGI, per germline.

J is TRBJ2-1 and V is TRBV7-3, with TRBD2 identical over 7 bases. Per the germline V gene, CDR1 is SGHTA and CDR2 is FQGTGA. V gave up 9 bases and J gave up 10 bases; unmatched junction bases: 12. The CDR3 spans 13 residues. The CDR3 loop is CASSGRAQSEQFF. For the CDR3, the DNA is TGTGCCAGTAGCGGGCGGGCGCAATCGGAGCAGTTCTTC.

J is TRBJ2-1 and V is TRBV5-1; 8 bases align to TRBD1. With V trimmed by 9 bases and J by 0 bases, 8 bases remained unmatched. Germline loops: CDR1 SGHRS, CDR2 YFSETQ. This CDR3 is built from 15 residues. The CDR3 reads CATSGGLSSYNEQFF. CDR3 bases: TGCGCCACTTCAGGGGGCTTGAGCTCCTACAATGAGCAGTTCTTC. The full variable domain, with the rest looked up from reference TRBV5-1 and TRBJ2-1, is KAGVTQTPRYLIKTRGQQVTLSCSPISGHRSVSWYQQTPGQGLQFLFEYFSETQRNKGNFPGRFSGRQFSNSRSEMNVSTLELGDSALYLCATSGGLSSYNEQFFGPGTRLTVL.

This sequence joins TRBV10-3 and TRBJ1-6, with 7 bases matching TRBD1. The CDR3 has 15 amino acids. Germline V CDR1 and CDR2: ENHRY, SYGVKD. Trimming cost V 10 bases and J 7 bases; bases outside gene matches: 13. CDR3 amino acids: CASRIGQGGNSPLHF. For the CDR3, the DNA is TGTGCCAGCAGGATAGGGCAGGGGGGAAATTCACCCCTCCACTTT.

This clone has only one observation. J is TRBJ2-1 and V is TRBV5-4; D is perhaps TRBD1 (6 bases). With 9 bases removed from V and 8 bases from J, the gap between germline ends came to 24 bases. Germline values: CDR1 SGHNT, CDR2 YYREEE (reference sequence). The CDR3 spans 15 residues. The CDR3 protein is CATSDSQGTGHEQFF. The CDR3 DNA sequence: TGTGCCACCTCAGATTCACAGGGAACGGGTCATGAGCAGTTCTTC.

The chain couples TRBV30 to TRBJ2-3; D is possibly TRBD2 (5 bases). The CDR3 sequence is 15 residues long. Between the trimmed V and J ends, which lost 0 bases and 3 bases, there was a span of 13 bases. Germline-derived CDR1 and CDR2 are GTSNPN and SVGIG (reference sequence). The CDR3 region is CAWSVRAVLTDTQYF. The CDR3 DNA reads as TGTGCCTGGAGTGTAAGAGCGGTATTGACAGATACGCAGTATTTT.

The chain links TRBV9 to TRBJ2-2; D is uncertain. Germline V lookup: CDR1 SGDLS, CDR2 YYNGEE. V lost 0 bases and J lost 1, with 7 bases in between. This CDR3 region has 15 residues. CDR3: CASSVARQNTGELFF. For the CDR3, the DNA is TGTGCCAGCAGCGTAGCTCGACAGAACACCGGGGAGCTGTTTTTT. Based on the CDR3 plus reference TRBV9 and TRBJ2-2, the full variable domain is DSGVTQTPKHLITATGQRVTLRCSPRSGDLSVYWYQQSLDQGLQFLIQYYNGEERAKGNILERFSAQQFPDLHSELNLSSLELGDSALYFCASSVARQNTGELFFGEGSRLTVL.

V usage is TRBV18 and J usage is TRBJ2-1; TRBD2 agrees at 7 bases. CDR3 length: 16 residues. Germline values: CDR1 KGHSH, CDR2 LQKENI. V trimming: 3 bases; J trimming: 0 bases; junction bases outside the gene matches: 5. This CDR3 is CASSPSPGGSYNEQFF. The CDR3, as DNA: TGTGCCAGCTCACCCTCTCCGGGAGGCTCCTACAATGAGCAGTTCTTC.

The CDR3 region has the DNA TGTGCCAGCAGTTTTCCCCGAGGCAATGAGCAGTTCTTC. Translated, it gives CASSFPRGNEQFF. The chain joins TRBV28 to TRBJ2-1; D is uncertain. Trimming removed 3 bases from V and 6 bases from J, with 9 bases in between. This CDR3 contains 13 residues. CDR1 is MDHEN, CDR2 SYDVKM, per germline.

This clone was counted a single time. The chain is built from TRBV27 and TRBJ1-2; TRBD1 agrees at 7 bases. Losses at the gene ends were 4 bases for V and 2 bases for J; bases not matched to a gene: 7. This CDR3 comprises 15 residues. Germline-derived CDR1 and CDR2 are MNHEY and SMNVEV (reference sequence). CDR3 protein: CASSSLSTGNYGYTF. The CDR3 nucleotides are TGTGCCAGCAGTTCCCTCTCGACAGGGAACTATGGCTACACCTTC.

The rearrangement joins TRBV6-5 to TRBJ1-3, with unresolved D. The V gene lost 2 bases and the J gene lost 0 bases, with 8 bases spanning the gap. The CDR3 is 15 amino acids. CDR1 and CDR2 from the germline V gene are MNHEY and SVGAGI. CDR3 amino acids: CASSYQANSGNTIYF. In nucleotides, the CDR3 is TGTGCCAGCAGTTACCAGGCGAACTCTGGAAACACCATATATTTT.

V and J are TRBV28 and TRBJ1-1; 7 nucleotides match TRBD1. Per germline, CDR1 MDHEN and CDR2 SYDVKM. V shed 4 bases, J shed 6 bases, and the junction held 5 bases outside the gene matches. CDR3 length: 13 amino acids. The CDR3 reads CASSSQGFAEAFF. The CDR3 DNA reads TGTGCCAGCAGTTCACAGGGGTTCGCTGAAGCTTTCTTT.

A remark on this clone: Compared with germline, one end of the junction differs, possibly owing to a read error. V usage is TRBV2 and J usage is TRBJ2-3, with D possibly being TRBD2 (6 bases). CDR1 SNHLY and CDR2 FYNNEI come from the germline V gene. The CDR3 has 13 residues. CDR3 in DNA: TGTGCCAGCAGTGAAGCCGAGGCGGGGACCCCTCGTTTT. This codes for CASSEAEAGTPRF.

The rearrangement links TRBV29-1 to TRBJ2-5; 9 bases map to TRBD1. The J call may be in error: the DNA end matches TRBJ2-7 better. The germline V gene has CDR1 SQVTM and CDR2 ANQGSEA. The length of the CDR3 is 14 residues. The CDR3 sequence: CSVHAGTGNNEQYF. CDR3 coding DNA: TGCAGCGTGCACGCCGGGACAGGGAATAACGAGCAGTACTTC.

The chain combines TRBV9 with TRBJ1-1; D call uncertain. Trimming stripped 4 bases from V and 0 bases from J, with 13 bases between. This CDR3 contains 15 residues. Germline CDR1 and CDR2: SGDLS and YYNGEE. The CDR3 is CASSTSSLMNTEAFF. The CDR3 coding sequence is TGTGCCAGCAGCACTTCAAGCCTTATGAACACTGAAGCTTTCTTT.

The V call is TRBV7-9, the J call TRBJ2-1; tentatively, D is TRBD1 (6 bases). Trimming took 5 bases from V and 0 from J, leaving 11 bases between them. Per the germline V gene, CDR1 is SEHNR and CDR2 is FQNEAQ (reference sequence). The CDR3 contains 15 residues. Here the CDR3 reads CASSATGSSYNEQFF. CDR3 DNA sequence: TGTGCCAGCAGCGCAACAGGGAGCTCCTACAATGAGCAGTTCTTC.

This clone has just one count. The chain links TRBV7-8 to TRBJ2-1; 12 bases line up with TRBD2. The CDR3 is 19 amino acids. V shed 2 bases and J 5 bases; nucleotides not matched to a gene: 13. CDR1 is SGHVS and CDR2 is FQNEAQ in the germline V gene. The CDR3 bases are TGTGCCAGCAGCTTAAGGTTCCTAGCGGGAGGGCCGGGTAACAATGAGCAGTTCTTC. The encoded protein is CASSLRFLAGGPGNNEQFF.

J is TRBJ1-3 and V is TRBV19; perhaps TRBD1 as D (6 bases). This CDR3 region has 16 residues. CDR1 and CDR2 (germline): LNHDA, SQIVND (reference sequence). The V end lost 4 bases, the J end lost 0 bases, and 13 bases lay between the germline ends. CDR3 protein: CASSTGHSISGNTIYF. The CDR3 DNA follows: TGTGCCAGTAGTACGGGACACTCCATCTCTGGAAACACCATATATTTT.

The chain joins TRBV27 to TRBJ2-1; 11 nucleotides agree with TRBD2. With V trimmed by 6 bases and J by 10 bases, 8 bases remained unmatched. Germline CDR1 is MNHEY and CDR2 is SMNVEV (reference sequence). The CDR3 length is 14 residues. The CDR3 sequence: CASRASGTSGEQFF. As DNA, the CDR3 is TGTGCCAGCAGGGCTTCCGGGACTAGCGGAGAGCAGTTCTTC.

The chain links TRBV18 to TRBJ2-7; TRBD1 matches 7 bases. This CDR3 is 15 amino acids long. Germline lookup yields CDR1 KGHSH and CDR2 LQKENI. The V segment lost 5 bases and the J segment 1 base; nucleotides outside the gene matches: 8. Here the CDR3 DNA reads TGTGCCAGCTCATCTTCGACAGGGACGTCCTACGAGCAGTACTTC. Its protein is CASSSSTGTSYEQYF.

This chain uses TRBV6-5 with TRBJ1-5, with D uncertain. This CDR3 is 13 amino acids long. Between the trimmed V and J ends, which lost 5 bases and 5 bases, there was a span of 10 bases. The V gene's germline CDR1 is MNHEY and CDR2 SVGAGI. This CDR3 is CASSPTYDQPQHF. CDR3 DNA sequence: TGTGCCAGCAGTCCCACTTACGATCAGCCCCAGCATTTT.

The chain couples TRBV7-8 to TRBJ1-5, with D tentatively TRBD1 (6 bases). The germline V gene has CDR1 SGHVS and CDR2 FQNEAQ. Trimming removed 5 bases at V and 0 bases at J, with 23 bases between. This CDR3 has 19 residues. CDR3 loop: CASSPSPRTEYYSNQPQHF. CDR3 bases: TGTGCCAGCAGCCCGAGTCCGAGGACAGAATATTATAGCAATCAGCCCCAGCATTTT.

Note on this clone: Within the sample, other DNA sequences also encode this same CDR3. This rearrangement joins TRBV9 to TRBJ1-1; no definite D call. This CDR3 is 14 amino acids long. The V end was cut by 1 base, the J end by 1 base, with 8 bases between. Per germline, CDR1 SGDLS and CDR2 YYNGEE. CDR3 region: CASSVTGSNTEAFF. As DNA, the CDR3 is TGTGCCAGCAGCGTAACGGGGTCGAACACTGAAGCTTTCTTT.

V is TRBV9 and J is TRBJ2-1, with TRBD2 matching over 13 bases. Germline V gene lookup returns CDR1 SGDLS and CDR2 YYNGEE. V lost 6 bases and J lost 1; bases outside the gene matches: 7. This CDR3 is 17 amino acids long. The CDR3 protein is CASTSTSGRPSYNEQFF. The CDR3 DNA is TGTGCCAGCACCTCGACTAGCGGGAGGCCGTCCTACAATGAGCAGTTCTTC.

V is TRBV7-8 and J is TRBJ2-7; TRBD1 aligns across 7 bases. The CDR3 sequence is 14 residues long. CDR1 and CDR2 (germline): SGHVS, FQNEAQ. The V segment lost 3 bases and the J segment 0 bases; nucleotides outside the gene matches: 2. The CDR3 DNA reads TGTGCCAGCAGCTTCAGGGACAGCTCCTACGAGCAGTACTTC. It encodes CASSFRDSSYEQYF. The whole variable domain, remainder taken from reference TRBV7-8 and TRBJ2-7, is GAGVSQSPRYKVAKRGQDVALRCDPISGHVSLFWYQQALGQGPEFLTYFQNEAQLDKSGLPSDRFFAERPEGSVSTLKIQRTQQEDSAVYLCASSFRDSSYEQYFGPGTRLTVT.

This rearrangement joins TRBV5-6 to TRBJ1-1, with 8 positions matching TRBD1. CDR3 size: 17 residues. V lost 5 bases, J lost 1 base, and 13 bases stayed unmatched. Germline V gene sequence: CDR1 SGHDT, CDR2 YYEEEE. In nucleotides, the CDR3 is TGTGCCAGCAGTTCAGGTCCGGGACAGGCGCCGAACACTGAAGCTTTCTTT. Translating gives CASSSGPGQAPNTEAFF. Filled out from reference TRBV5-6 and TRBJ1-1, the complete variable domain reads DAGVTQSPTHLIKTRGQQVTLRCSPKSGHDTVSWYQQALGQGPQFIFQYYEEEERQRGNFPDRFSGHQFPNYSSELNVNALLLGDSALYLCASSSGPGQAPNTEAFFGQGTRLTVV.

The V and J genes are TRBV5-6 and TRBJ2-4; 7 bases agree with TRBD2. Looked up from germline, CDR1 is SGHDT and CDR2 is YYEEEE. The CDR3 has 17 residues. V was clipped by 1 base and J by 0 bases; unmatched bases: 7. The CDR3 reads CASSLWSAGEAKNIQYF. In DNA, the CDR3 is TGTGCCAGCAGCTTGTGGTCCGCGGGAGAAGCCAAAAACATTCAGTACTTC.